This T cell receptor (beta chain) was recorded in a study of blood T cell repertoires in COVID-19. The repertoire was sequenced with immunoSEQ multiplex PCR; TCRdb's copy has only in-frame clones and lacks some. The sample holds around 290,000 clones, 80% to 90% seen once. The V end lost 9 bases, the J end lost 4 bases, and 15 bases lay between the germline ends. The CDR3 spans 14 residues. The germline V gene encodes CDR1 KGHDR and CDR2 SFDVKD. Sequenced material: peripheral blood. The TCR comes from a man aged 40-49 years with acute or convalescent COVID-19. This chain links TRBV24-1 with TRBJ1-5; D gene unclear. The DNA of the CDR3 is TGTGCCACCTCAGAGGGTCAGAGTAATCAGCCCCAGCATTTT. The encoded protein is CATSEGQSNQPQHF.